This TCR beta chain was sequenced during a study of blood T cell repertoires in COVID-19. On the study more broadly: Material from acute and convalescent COVID-19 was sourced from the United States, Italy and Spain. T cells, B-cell-depleted T cells, or PBMCs supplied cDNA or gDNA.

Original methodology: How many nucleated cells were present was estimated from reference gene primer amplification. The repertoire was sequenced with immunoSEQ multiplex PCR; TCRdb's copy has only in-frame clones and lacks some. The V and J calls and clone size were taken over from that table, and D and trimming were inferred from the DNA. The repertoire has around 56,000 clones, 89% of them found once; the top ten carry around a fifth. Sequenced sample: peripheral blood. This TCR was recovered from a human donor in a cohort sampled during active COVID-19.

The CDR3 nucleotides read TGTGCCTGGAGCGAGACAGGGGGCGTCTATGGCTACACCTTC. Amino acid sequence: CAWSETGGVYGYTF. The chain carries TRBV30 and TRBJ1-2; 10 nucleotides agree with TRBD1. The CDR3 contains 14 residues. V was pared by 3 bases and J by 4 bases, with 5 bases of the junction left unmatched. Germline V lookup: CDR1 GTSNPN, CDR2 SVGIG (reference sequence).